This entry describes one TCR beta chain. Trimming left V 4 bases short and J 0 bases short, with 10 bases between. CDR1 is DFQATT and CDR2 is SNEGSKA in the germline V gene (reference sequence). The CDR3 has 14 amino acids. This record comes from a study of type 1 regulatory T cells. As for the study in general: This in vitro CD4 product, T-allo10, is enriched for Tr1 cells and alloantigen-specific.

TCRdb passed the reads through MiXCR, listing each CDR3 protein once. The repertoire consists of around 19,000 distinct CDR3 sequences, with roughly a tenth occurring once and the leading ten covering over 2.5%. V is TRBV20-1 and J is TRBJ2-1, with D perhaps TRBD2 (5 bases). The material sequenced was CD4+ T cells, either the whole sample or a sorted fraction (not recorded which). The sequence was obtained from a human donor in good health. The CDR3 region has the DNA TGCAGTGCTATGGGTGCGGGCTCCTACAATGAGCAGTTCTTC. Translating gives CSAMGAGSYNEQFF.